The 24 T cell receptor beta chains given below trace back to one sample, sequenced in a study of PD-1 blockade in classical Hodgkin lymphoma. Only in-frame clones appear in the TCRdb table, and some are missing; sequencing was by immunoSEQ multiplex PCR. The table records around 18,000 clones, 60% to 80% of them present only once. The time point here: cycle 4 day 1 (C4D1), after 6 weeks of nivolumab. Every patient was affected by relapse after autologous stem cell transplantation, while exposure to brentuximab vedotin was not uniform. The CD4+ T cells used were purified from thawed PBMCs through magnetic negative selection. The input for sequencing was CD4+ T cells from blood, taken before the fourth cycle of nivolumab. The origin of the receptors is a human donor with classical Hodgkin lymphoma.

The gene calls are TRBV28 and TRBJ2-7, with 8 bases that match TRBD2. V trimming: 5 bases; J trimming: 2 bases; junction bases outside the gene matches: 23. There are 20 residues in the CDR3. Germline V gene lookup returns CDR1 MDHEN and CDR2 SYDVKM. The CDR3: CASSPMRGKAGGRSTYEQYF. The CDR3 DNA follows: TGTGCCAGCAGTCCAATGAGGGGGAAAGCGGGCGGGAGGTCAACCTACGAGCAGTACTTC.

V and J are TRBV5-1 and TRBJ2-1, with D tentatively TRBD1 (5 bases). V gave up 4 bases and J gave up 1 base, with 12 bases separating them. The CDR3 extends over 15 amino acids. Germline CDR1 is SGHRS and CDR2 is YFSETQ. CDR3 in DNA: TGCGCCAGCAGCGAAACAGGTTCTTCCTACAATGAGCAGTTCTTC. It yields the protein CASSETGSSYNEQFF.

V and J are TRBV5-5 and TRBJ2-1; 12 nucleotides line up with TRBD2. The V gene's germline CDR1 is SGHKS and CDR2 YYEKEE (reference sequence). The ends lost 0 bases at V and 9 bases at J; junction bases unmatched: 4. This CDR3 spans 15 amino acids. The CDR3 DNA reads TGTGCCAGCAGCTTGGCGACTAGCGGGGGTGTTGAGCAGTTCTTC. Its translation: CASSLATSGGVEQFF.

This clone was counted only a few times. CDR3 bases: TGTGCCAGCTCACCACGGACAGGGACAGATACGCAGTATTTT. It encodes CASSPRTGTDTQYF. This chain links TRBV18 with TRBJ2-3; 8 bases agree with TRBD1. In germline, CDR1 is KGHSH, CDR2 LQKENI. J lost 3 bases, V lost 1 base, and 0 bases had no gene match. This CDR3 comprises 14 residues.

J is TRBJ1-5 and V is TRBV18, with a tentative D call TRBD1 (6 bases). The length of the CDR3 is 18 residues. V was clipped by 2 bases and J by 5 bases, with 22 bases between them. Germline loops: CDR1 KGHSH, CDR2 LQKENI. The CDR3 DNA reads TGTGCCAGCTCACCAATGGCGCCCAAGGGGGGCTTCTATCAGCCCCAGCATTTT. Translated: CASSPMAPKGGFYQPQHF.

The chain combines TRBV7-8 with TRBJ2-7; a possible D gene is TRBD1 (6 bases). CDR1 and CDR2 (germline): SGHVS, FQNEAQ. Trimming took off 4 bases at V and 6 bases at J, with 16 bases between the two ends. This CDR3 spans 14 amino acids. The CDR3 spells CASSSPGQGFEQYF. Written as DNA, the CDR3 is TGTGCCAGCAGCTCTCCGGGACAAGGTTTCGAGCAGTACTTC.

This chain uses TRBV7-3 with TRBJ2-3, with 8 bases identical to TRBD2. The V gene end was trimmed by 6 bases and the J gene end by 4 bases; junction bases not matched to a gene: 9. Germline lookup yields CDR1 SGHTA and CDR2 FQGTGA. The CDR3 runs 15 residues. The CDR3 DNA sequence: TGTGCCAGCAGGTCCTACGGGGGGGCAGCAGATACGCAGTATTTT. Protein sequence: CASRSYGGAADTQYF.

This clone was counted a few times. The CDR3, as DNA: TGTGCCAGCAGCGCTGGGACAGGGACGATCTATGGCTACACCTTC. Translating it yields CASSAGTGTIYGYTF. The chain uses TRBV9 and TRBJ1-2, with TRBD1 matching over 9 bases. V dropped 3 bases and J dropped 4; count of bases not matched to a gene: 7. There are 15 residues in the CDR3. CDR1 is SGDLS and CDR2 is YYNGEE in the germline V gene.

The gene calls are TRBV5-4 and TRBJ1-1, with 9 bases lining up with TRBD1. Trimming cost V 5 bases and J 5 bases; bases outside gene matches: 10. The V gene's germline CDR1 is SGHNT and CDR2 YYREEE (reference sequence). The CDR3 extends over 15 amino acids. CDR3 DNA sequence: TGTGCCAGCAGACCCCCCGGGACAGGGCATACTGAAGCTTTCTTT. It translates to CASRPPGTGHTEAFF.

The chain carries TRBV5-5 and TRBJ2-7; 10 bases fit TRBD2. The junction had 1 base not matched to a gene; V was cut back by 0 bases and J by 1 base. The CDR3 is 15 residues long. Germline values: CDR1 SGHKS, CDR2 YYEKEE (reference sequence). This CDR3 is CASSLAAGGSYEQYF. CDR3 sequence (DNA): TGTGCCAGCAGCTTGGCAGCGGGGGGGTCCTACGAGCAGTACTTC.

This clone has a handful of counts. V gene TRBV19 combines with J gene TRBJ1-1; D unclear. The CDR3 extends over 13 amino acids. Germline-derived CDR1 and CDR2 are LNHDA and SQIVND (reference sequence). V gave up 5 bases and J gave up 1 base, with 8 bases separating them. CDR3 DNA sequence: TGTGCCAGTAGTGGGCACAGGAACACTGAAGCTTTCTTT. This translates into CASSGHRNTEAFF.

This chain connects TRBV5-5 to TRBJ1-1; possibly TRBD1 for D (6 bases). V lost 6 bases, J lost 4 bases, and 16 bases lay in between. Germline assignment: CDR1 SGHKS and CDR2 YYEKEE (reference sequence). This CDR3 has 14 residues. The DNA of the CDR3 is TGTGCCAGCACCCCAGGGGTACGGATCACTGAAGCTTTCTTT. Translating gives CASTPGVRITEAFF.

This clone was detected once. The rearrangement uses TRBV7-8 and TRBJ2-7; D uncertain. The CDR3 sequence is 13 residues long. The ends were cut back, 5 bases at V and 3 bases at J, with 11 bases in the middle. Germline-derived CDR1 and CDR2 are SGHVS and FQNEAQ. Here the CDR3 reads CASSEDRLYEQYF. The DNA of the CDR3 is TGTGCCAGCAGCGAGGATCGACTCTACGAGCAGTACTTC. The entire variable domain, with the rest obtained from reference TRBV7-8 and TRBJ2-7, is as follows: GAGVSQSPRYKVAKRGQDVALRCDPISGHVSLFWYQQALGQGPEFLTYFQNEAQLDKSGLPSDRFFAERPEGSVSTLKIQRTQQEDSAVYLCASSEDRLYEQYFGPGTRLTVT.

This chain joins TRBV2 and TRBJ2-5, with TRBD1 matching 11 bases. Germline CDR1 is SNHLY and CDR2 is FYNNEI. V lost 7 bases and J lost 5; bases outside the gene matches: 6. CDR3 length: 14 residues. This CDR3 reads CASTDRGRRETQYF. The CDR3 DNA follows: TGTGCCAGCACGGACAGGGGGCGTCGGGAGACCCAGTACTTC.

The chain couples TRBV9 to TRBJ1-3; the D is unclear. V was pared by 4 bases and J by 0 bases, with 5 bases between. Germline loops: CDR1 SGDLS, CDR2 YYNGEE. The CDR3 covers 13 residues. CDR3 coding DNA: TGTGCCAGCAGCACTAGCTCTGGAAACACCATATATTTT. This sequence encodes CASSTSSGNTIYF.

V and J are TRBV30 and TRBJ1-1; D is unresolved. Germline lookup yields CDR1 GTSNPN and CDR2 SVGIG (reference sequence). Trimming removed 4 bases from V and 4 bases from J, with 10 bases in between. CDR3 length: 12 residues. CDR3 protein: CAWMFGVTEAFF. The CDR3 DNA reads as TGTGCCTGGATGTTCGGTGTCACTGAAGCTTTCTTT.

The rearrangement joins TRBV10-3 to TRBJ2-2; no firm D call. Looked up from germline, CDR1 is ENHRY and CDR2 is SYGVKD. The V end lost 4 bases, the J end lost 2 bases, and 5 bases lay between the germline ends. The CDR3 runs to 13 residues. The CDR3 DNA follows: TGTGCCATCAGTGGACTTAACACCGGGGAGCTGTTTTTT. Protein sequence: CAISGLNTGELFF.

The sample holds one count of this clone. An end of the junction differs from the germline gene, which may be a read error. This sequence joins TRBV9 and TRBJ1-2; 7 positions agree with TRBD1. Germline-derived CDR1 and CDR2 are SGDLS and YYNGEE. The CDR3 is 15 residues long. The CDR3 DNA reads TGTGCCAGCAACGTACAGGGGAATCGGGACTATGGCTACACCTTC. Its translation is CASNVQGNRDYGYTF.

This sequence joins TRBV19 and TRBJ2-3, with 7 bases lining up with TRBD1. Germline loops: CDR1 LNHDA, CDR2 SQIVND (reference sequence). V was clipped by 6 bases and J by 3 bases; unmatched bases: 3. There are 13 residues in the CDR3. CDR3 nucleotides: TGTGCCAGTAGGGGGACAGTAACAGATACGCAGTATTTT. It translates to CASRGTVTDTQYF.

The V and J genes are TRBV9 and TRBJ1-2; D is perhaps TRBD1 (5 bases). Germline V lookup: CDR1 SGDLS, CDR2 YYNGEE. This CDR3 comprises 13 residues. V lost 4 bases to trimming and J lost 8 bases, with 15 bases between them. CDR3 amino acids: CASSPNPDTGYTF. As DNA, the CDR3 is TGTGCCAGCAGCCCCAATCCGGACACCGGCTACACCTTC.

CDR3 DNA: TGTGCCACCAGCAAGACTAGCCCCTACAATGAGCAGTTCTTC. Translating gives CATSKTSPYNEQFF. This sequence joins TRBV15 and TRBJ2-1; 7 bases line up with TRBD2. V shed 4 bases and J 2 bases; nucleotides not matched to a gene: 2. Germline lookup yields CDR1 LNHNV and CDR2 YYDKDF (reference sequence). The CDR3 length is 14 residues.

V gene TRBV19 combines with J gene TRBJ2-5; 8 bases align to TRBD2. Trimming at V came to 3 bases and at J to 11 bases, leaving 14 bases not matched to a gene. The CDR3 sequence is 15 residues long. Germline V gives CDR1 LNHDA, CDR2 SQIVND (reference sequence). The CDR3 coding sequence is TGTGCCAGTAGTATCCCCGGGACTAGGGGTCCCATACAGTACTTC. It is translated as CASSIPGTRGPIQYF.

V is TRBV20-1 and J is TRBJ1-2, with D maybe TRBD1 (6 bases). The germline V gene has CDR1 DFQATT and CDR2 SNEGSKA (reference sequence). V lost 5 bases, J lost 4 bases, and 8 bases lay in between. CDR3 length: 11 residues. Here the CDR3 DNA reads TGCAGTGCTGCGGACAGCTATGGCTACACCTTC. It yields the protein CSAADSYGYTF.

The rearrangement joins TRBV18 to TRBJ2-3; no definite D call. CDR3 length: 14 amino acids. Trimming left V 4 bases short and J 0 bases short, with 8 bases between. CDR1 is KGHSH and CDR2 is LQKENI in the germline V gene. This chain's CDR3 is CASSLSSSTDTQYF. CDR3 sequence (DNA): TGTGCCAGCTCACTTTCCTCTAGCACAGATACGCAGTATTTT.